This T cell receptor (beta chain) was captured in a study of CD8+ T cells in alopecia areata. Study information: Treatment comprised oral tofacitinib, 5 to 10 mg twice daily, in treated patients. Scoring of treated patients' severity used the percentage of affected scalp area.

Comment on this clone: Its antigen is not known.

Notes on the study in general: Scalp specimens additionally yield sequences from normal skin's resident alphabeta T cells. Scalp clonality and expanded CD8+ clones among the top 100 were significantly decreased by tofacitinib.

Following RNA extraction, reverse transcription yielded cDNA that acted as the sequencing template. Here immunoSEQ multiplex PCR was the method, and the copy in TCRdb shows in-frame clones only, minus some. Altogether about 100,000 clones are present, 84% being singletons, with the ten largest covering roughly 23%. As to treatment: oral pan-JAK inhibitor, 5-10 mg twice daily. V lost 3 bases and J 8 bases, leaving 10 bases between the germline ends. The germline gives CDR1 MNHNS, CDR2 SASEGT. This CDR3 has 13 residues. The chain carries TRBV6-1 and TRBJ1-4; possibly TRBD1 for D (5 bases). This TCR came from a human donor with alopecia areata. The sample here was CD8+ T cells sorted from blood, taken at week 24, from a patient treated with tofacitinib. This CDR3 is CASSDGGGEKLFF. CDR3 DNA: TGTGCCAGCAGTGACGGGGGTGGGGAAAAACTGTTTTTT.